This TCR beta chain was recovered during a study of beta chain features in type 1 diabetes. In its sample, this clone was seen a few times. Its antigen is currently unknown. CDR1 and CDR2 from the germline V gene are SGHNT and YYREEE (reference sequence). V gave up 1 base and J gave up 3 bases, with 8 bases separating them. This CDR3 spans 14 amino acids. As every portion of the isolated RNA was reverse transcribed, the sequencing read expressed TCRB transcripts. Clones were sequenced by immunoSEQ multiplex PCR, and TCRdb holds only the in-frame ones, with some missing. Here the sample spans over 500,000 clones, 15% to 18% being singletons. General observations from the study: Shorter templates might be favored by PCR, equally in patients and controls. Researchers cautioned that cDNA sequencing could over-represent cells with high TCR expression. Within patients, naive, central memory and Treg TCRB repertoires seemed more similar than within healthy donors.

Sampling consisted of one heparinised blood draw per donor, averaging around 120 mL. V usage is TRBV5-4 and J usage is TRBJ1-5, with D maybe TRBD1 (5 bases). Sequenced material: naive CD4+ T cells from blood. The receptor was derived from a man aged 18 to 29 in good health. CDR3 coding DNA: TGTGCCAGCAGCTTGTCGGGGACCAATCAGCCCCAGCATTTT. Translation gives CASSLSGTNQPQHF.